Below, one T cell receptor beta chain is given with its context. What it recognizes is unknown. The data are from a study of blood T cells in healthy people across ages. For the second PCR, which ran for 7 to 11 cycles, a sample-barcoded 5' primer and a J-beta primer mix were used. Via MiXCR, TCRdb re-called the 5' RACE reads, giving one row per CDR3 protein. The table includes 710,000 or so distinct CDR3 sequences, approximately 21% detected once. Every donor contributed roughly 10 milliliters of peripheral blood by blood draw. V gave up 6 bases and J gave up 4 bases, with 14 bases separating them. The germline V gene has CDR1 MNHEY and CDR2 SMNVEV (reference sequence). The CDR3 totals 14 residues. General study points: Older age went with lower TCR beta diversity per million T cells, in a roughly linear way. The study found more naive CD4+ cells and higher diversity in long-lived than aged donors. The study lacked donor CMV status, which possibly confounded expanded clonotype changes.

V and J are TRBV27 and TRBJ2-3, with a weak D call TRBD1 (6 bases). The sample comprised blood. This sequence originates from a man between 65 and 79 years old in good health. The CDR3 here is CASSHRQVPDTQYF. As DNA, the CDR3 is TGTGCCAGCAGCCACCGACAGGTTCCAGATACGCAGTATTTT.